A single sample is the source of the 2 T cell receptor beta chains below, sequenced in a study of blood T cell repertoires in COVID-19. TCRdb's table, derived via immunoSEQ multiplex PCR, lists solely in-frame clones and lacks some. This sample carries 10,000 to 15,000 clones, approximately 85% of them seen once, and the ten largest clones take more than 5.5%. Sequenced input: peripheral blood. Receptors were obtained from a human donor in a cohort sampled during active COVID-19.

The chain has TRBV28 and TRBJ2-3; D unresolved. Germline V gene lookup returns CDR1 MDHEN and CDR2 SYDVKM. CDR3 size: 14 residues. The V end was cut by 7 bases, the J end by 0 bases, with 11 bases between. CDR3 bases: TGTGCCAGCACCTCCCTTACTAGCACAGATACGCAGTATTTT. Its translation: CASTSLTSTDTQYF. Supplemented by reference TRBV28 and TRBJ2-3, the full variable domain reads DVKVTQSSRYLVKRTGEKVFLECVQDMDHENMFWYRQDPGLGLRLIYFSYDVKMKEKGDIPEGYSVSREKKERFSLILESASTNQTSMYLCASTSLTSTDTQYFGPGTRLTVL.

V gene TRBV7-2 combines with J gene TRBJ1-5; 9 bases agree with TRBD1. Per germline, CDR1 SGHTA and CDR2 FQGNSA. V dropped 3 bases and J dropped 6; count of bases not matched to a gene: 3. The CDR3 length is 14 residues. CDR3 amino acids: CASSFTGGGQPQHF. The CDR3, as DNA: TGTGCCAGCAGCTTCACAGGGGGCGGTCAGCCCCAGCATTTT.